The 23 T cell receptor beta chains below were found in one sample sequenced in a study of blood T cell repertoires in COVID-19. Profiled with immunoSEQ multiplex PCR; TCRdb holds only in-frame clones, not every one. The profile shows tens of thousands of clones, around nine tenths of them singletons. The sample comprised peripheral blood. The receptors stem from a human donor in a cohort sampled during active COVID-19. The donor label of this sample is uncertain.

V usage is TRBV7-9 and J usage is TRBJ2-1; D ambiguous. Trimming took 2 bases from V and 4 from J, leaving 3 bases between them. There are 12 residues in the CDR3. Germline V lookup: CDR1 SEHNR, CDR2 FQNEAQ (reference sequence). CDR3 in DNA: TGTGCCAGCAGCTTACAATACAATGAGCAGTTCTTC. Translating it yields CASSLQYNEQFF.

The chain is built from TRBV11-3 and TRBJ2-2, with 7 bases aligning to TRBD2. The CDR3 runs 15 residues. CDR1 and CDR2 (germline): SGHNT, YENEEA. V was pared by 2 bases and J by 1 base, with 1 base of the junction left unmatched. CDR3 sequence: CASSLKRGNTGELFF. CDR3 bases: TGTGCCAGCAGCTTAAAGCGGGGGAACACCGGGGAGCTGTTTTTT.

The chain uses TRBV7-9 and TRBJ2-7, with a tentative D call TRBD1 (5 bases). Trimming took 5 bases from V and 2 from J, leaving 10 bases between them. CDR3 length equals 13 residues. The germline gives CDR1 SEHNR, CDR2 FQNEAQ (reference sequence). CDR3 bases: TGTGCCAGCAGCCCAGGGAAGGCCTACGAGCAGTACTTC. This translates into CASSPGKAYEQYF.

V gene TRBV24-1 combines with J gene TRBJ2-2; the D gene is possibly TRBD2 (5 bases). The germline V and J ends were trimmed by 3 bases and 1 base, with 11 bases remaining between them. Per the germline V gene, CDR1 is KGHDR and CDR2 is SFDVKD. The CDR3 sequence is 16 residues long. The CDR3 loop reads CATSDPKRGNTGELFF. The CDR3 nucleotides read TGTGCCACCAGTGATCCAAAACGGGGGAACACCGGGGAGCTGTTTTTT.

The rearrangement uses TRBV5-6 and TRBJ2-1; no clear D gene. CDR3 length: 13 amino acids. CDR1 is SGHDT, CDR2 YYEEEE, per germline. V was pared by 4 bases and J by 4 bases, with 9 bases between. The CDR3 sequence is CASSPKMYNEQFF. In DNA form, the CDR3 reads TGTGCCAGCAGCCCAAAAATGTACAATGAGCAGTTCTTC.

V is TRBV11-2 and J is TRBJ1-3; 7 nucleotides agree with TRBD1. In germline, CDR1 is SGHAT, CDR2 FQNNGV. The CDR3 length is 15 residues. Trimming removed 0 bases from V and 6 bases from J; junction bases left unmatched: 5. The CDR3 nucleotides are TGTGCCAGCAGCTTAGAGACAGGGTTTGCAAACACCATATATTTT. This gives the protein CASSLETGFANTIYF.

This clone qualifies as medium-sized (0.01 to 0.1%). The genes are TRBV7-9 and TRBJ2-7; D is possibly TRBD1 (5 bases). Germline V gene data show CDR1 as SEHNR and CDR2 as FQNEAQ (reference sequence). The CDR3 runs 14 residues. The ends were cut back, 5 bases at V and 9 bases at J, with 20 bases in the middle. The CDR3 spells CASSHWTRSRGQYF. CDR3 nucleotides: TGTGCCAGCAGCCACTGGACAAGGTCTCGAGGGCAGTACTTC.

The CDR3 coding sequence is TGTGCCAGCAGCTCGACAGGAAACACCATATATTTT. Its protein product is CASSSTGNTIYF. The chain uses TRBV7-9 and TRBJ1-3; D is ambiguous. Per the germline V gene, CDR1 is SEHNR and CDR2 is FQNEAQ (reference sequence). Trimming removed 4 bases at V and 4 bases at J, with 5 bases between. The length of the CDR3 is 12 residues.

This chain connects TRBV5-1 to TRBJ2-2; 7 bases agree with TRBD1. CDR1 SGHRS and CDR2 YFSETQ come from the germline V gene. This CDR3 contains 15 residues. V shed 6 bases, J shed 1 base, and the junction held 6 bases outside the gene matches. The CDR3, as DNA: TGCGCCAGCACCCCTCGGACAGGGAACACCGGGGAGCTGTTTTTT. This encodes CASTPRTGNTGELFF.

This chain's CDR3 is CASRPRQGAWNEQFF. For the CDR3, the DNA is TGTGCCAGCAGGCCACGACAGGGGGCTTGGAATGAGCAGTTCTTC. The rearrangement joins TRBV28 to TRBJ2-1, with 10 bases matching TRBD1. Germline V CDR1 and CDR2: MDHEN, SYDVKM. Unmatched junction bases numbered 9, after V lost 6 bases and J lost 7 bases. The CDR3 has 15 amino acids.

The CDR3 sequence is CASSPRDINYGYTF. CDR3 DNA: TGTGCCAGCTCACCTCGGGACATTAACTATGGCTACACCTTC. This chain links TRBV18 with TRBJ1-2; perhaps TRBD1 as D (6 bases). This CDR3 has 14 residues. The germline CDR1 and CDR2 sequences are KGHSH and LQKENI. The germline V and J ends were trimmed by 3 bases and 1 base, with 9 bases remaining between them.

V and J are TRBV3-1 (or the pseudogene TRBV3-2) and TRBJ1-2; 9 positions match TRBD1. CDR1 is LGHDT, CDR2 YNNKEL, per germline (reference sequence). The CDR3 is made up of 15 amino acids. With 4 bases clipped from V and 5 bases from J, the junction kept 8 bases outside the gene matches. CDR3 amino acids: CASSRRDRVWYGYTF. The CDR3 nucleotides are TGTGCCAGCAGCCGTCGGGACAGGGTATGGTATGGCTACACCTTC.

The chain combines TRBV7-3 with TRBJ2-7; 9 bases line up with TRBD1. V lost 5 bases to trimming and J lost 3 bases; unmatched junction nucleotides: 2. The germline V gene has CDR1 SGHTA and CDR2 FQGTGA. The CDR3 length is 13 residues. The CDR3 loop reads CASSMGQGYEQYF. CDR3 in DNA: TGTGCCAGCAGCATGGGACAGGGCTACGAGCAGTACTTC.

The J gene is TRBJ2-1, the V gene TRBV3-1 (or the pseudogene TRBV3-2), with TRBD1 identical over 11 bases. This CDR3 has 16 amino acids. Germline V gene data show CDR1 as LGHDT and CDR2 as YNNKEL (reference sequence). J lost 5 bases, V lost 0 bases, and 3 bases had no gene match. CDR3 region: CASSQEGQGVNNEQFF. The CDR3 nucleotides read TGTGCCAGCAGCCAAGAGGGACAGGGGGTTAACAATGAGCAGTTCTTC.

The chain is built from TRBV5-8 and TRBJ1-6; D may be TRBD1 (6 bases). The CDR3 has 13 amino acids. Trimming removed 3 bases from V and 14 bases from J, with 15 bases in between. Germline CDR1 and CDR2: SGHTS and YDEGEE. CDR3 in amino acids: CASSWMTGRTLHF. DNA for the CDR3: TGTGCCAGCAGCTGGATGACAGGCCGGACCCTCCACTTT. Combining the CDR3 with reference TRBV5-8 and TRBJ1-6 gives the whole variable domain EAGVTQSPTHLIKTRGQQATLRCSPISGHTSVYWYQQALGLGLQFLLWYDEGEERNRGNFPPRFSGRQFPNYSSELNVNALELEDSALYLCASSWMTGRTLHFGNGTRLTVT.

The V and J genes are TRBV18 and TRBJ2-3, with 8 bases identical to TRBD2. The ends lost 3 bases at V and 6 bases at J; junction bases unmatched: 8. The germline gives CDR1 KGHSH, CDR2 LQKENI. The CDR3 covers 15 residues. The CDR3 is CASSPARGVADTQYF. The CDR3 coding sequence is TGTGCCAGCTCACCGGCGCGGGGGGTTGCCGATACGCAGTATTTT. Based on the CDR3 plus reference TRBV18 and TRBJ2-3, the full variable domain is NAGVMQNPRHLVRRRGQEARLRCSPMKGHSHVYWYRQLPEEGLKFMVYLQKENIIDESGMPKERFSAEFPKEGPSILRIQQVVRGDSAAYFCASSPARGVADTQYFGPGTRLTVL.

The chain is built from TRBV19 and TRBJ2-2; TRBD1 aligns across 9 bases. CDR1 is LNHDA, CDR2 SQIVND, per germline (reference sequence). J was trimmed by 7 bases and V by 4 bases; bases with no gene match: 7. The CDR3 totals 15 residues. The CDR3, as DNA: TGTGCCAGTAGTACCCGGACAGGGGTGGTCGGGGAGCTGTTTTTT. This encodes CASSTRTGVVGELFF.

The CDR3 protein is CASSEGTGVLTF. The CDR3 DNA reads TGTGCCAGTAGTGAAGGGACAGGGGTCCTGACTTTC. This chain links TRBV19 with TRBJ2-6; 9 nucleotides agree with TRBD1. The trim removed 5 bases at V and 13 bases at J, leaving 3 bases unmatched. The CDR3 has 12 residues. From germline, CDR1 is LNHDA and CDR2 SQIVND (reference sequence).

The gene calls are TRBV4-2 and TRBJ2-5; D might be TRBD1 (6 bases). The ends were cut back, 0 bases at V and 3 bases at J, with 17 bases in the middle. From germline, CDR1 is LGHNA and CDR2 YNFKEQ. The CDR3 is 17 residues long. Here the CDR3 reads CASSQDPRGGREETQYF. In DNA form, the CDR3 reads TGTGCCAGCAGCCAAGATCCCAGGGGCGGACGGGAAGAGACCCAGTACTTC.

The chain recombines TRBV7-2 with TRBJ2-1; 8 bases are a match to TRBD2. CDR1 and CDR2 (germline): SGHTA, FQGNSA. Trimming took 3 bases from V and 7 from J; bases not matched to a gene: 8. The CDR3 totals 15 residues. The CDR3 nucleotides read TGTGCCAGCAGCTTTGGCGGGGGGAGGAGGAATGAGCAGTTCTTC. This codes for CASSFGGGRRNEQFF.

The V gene is TRBV5-1, the J gene TRBJ1-5; a possible D gene is TRBD1 (6 bases). V lost 0 bases and J 0 bases, leaving 16 bases between the germline ends. The germline gives CDR1 SGHRS, CDR2 YFSETQ. The CDR3 sequence is 18 residues long. CDR3 nucleotides: TGCGCCAGCAGCTTGGGATCTGGGGGCTCGGATAGCAATCAGCCCCAGCATTTT. It translates to CASSLGSGGSDSNQPQHF.

The rearrangement joins TRBV15 to TRBJ2-5; D unresolved. This CDR3 is 15 amino acids long. Trimming removed 0 bases at V and 0 bases at J, with 8 bases between. From germline, CDR1 is LNHNV and CDR2 YYDKDF (reference sequence). In DNA form, the CDR3 reads TGTGCCACCAGCAGAGATGGAGCCAACCAAGAGACCCAGTACTTC. It translates to CATSRDGANQETQYF.

Only a few counts were recorded for this clone. The chain has TRBV3-1 (or the pseudogene TRBV3-2) and TRBJ1-2; D call uncertain. Germline assignment: CDR1 LGHDT and CDR2 YNNKEL (reference sequence). The CDR3 contains 14 residues. Between the trimmed V and J ends, which lost 0 bases and 2 bases, there was a span of 7 bases. CDR3 in amino acids: CASSQEGRNYGYTF. The CDR3 nucleotides read TGTGCCAGCAGCCAAGAGGGCAGAAACTATGGCTACACCTTC.